Each of the 13 T cell receptor beta chains below was sequenced from the same sample in a study of immune evolution from preneoplasia to lung adenocarcinoma. Clones were read by immunoSEQ multiplex PCR, and TCRdb kept only the in-frame ones, dropping some. The top ten hold 6% to 7.5% of the sample, which has about 4,300 clones, more than 65% seen once. The sequenced sample was FFPE minimally invasive lung adenocarcinoma tissue. These receptors originate from a person aged 50-69 years with lung adenocarcinoma.

A single count supports this clone. This chain uses TRBV9 with TRBJ2-7; tentative D call: TRBD1 (5 bases). The CDR3 spans 13 residues. CDR1 SGDLS and CDR2 YYNGEE come from the germline V gene. Trimming took 5 bases from V and 5 from J, leaving 14 bases between them. DNA for the CDR3: TGTGCCAGCAGTAGGGGCAGGGAAGACGAGCAGTACTTC. This sequence encodes CASSRGREDEQYF.

V usage is TRBV7-2 and J usage is TRBJ2-7, with unresolved D. From germline, CDR1 is SGHTA and CDR2 FQGNSA. Deletions cut 5 bases from V and 6 bases from J, with 8 bases between. The CDR3 consists of 11 residues. The CDR3 reads CASSNLGEQYF. The CDR3 bases are TGTGCCAGCAGCAACCTGGGCGAGCAGTACTTC.

This chain links TRBV15 with TRBJ1-4; unclear D gene. Trimming removed 6 bases at V and 5 bases at J, with 13 bases between. The CDR3 is 14 residues long. Germline CDR1 reads LNHNV; CDR2 reads YYDKDF (reference sequence). The CDR3 DNA sequence: TGTGCCACCAGAGATGCGTATGGCAATGAAAAACTGTTTTTT. As protein: CATRDAYGNEKLFF.

The V gene is TRBV7-9, the J gene TRBJ1-2; D uncertain. The CDR3 runs to 13 residues. The germline gives CDR1 SEHNR, CDR2 FQNEAQ (reference sequence). Trimming took 8 bases from V and 3 from J, leaving 13 bases between them. The CDR3 here is CASGTIMDYGYTF. The CDR3 nucleotides read TGTGCCAGCGGCACCATTATGGACTATGGCTACACCTTC. Full variable domain (rest looked up from reference TRBV7-9 and TRBJ1-2): DTGVSQNPRHKITKRGQNVTFRCDPISEHNRLYWYRQTLGQGPEFLTYFQNEAQLEKSRLLSDRFSAERPKGSFSTLEIQRTEQGDSAMYLCASGTIMDYGYTFGSGTRLTVV.

The sample holds one count of this clone. This chain connects TRBV21-1 to TRBJ2-4. TRBV21-1 has pseudogene status. The CDR3 spans 17 residues. As DNA, the CDR3 is TGTGCCAGCAGCAAAAAAAGGAAGGGTTTAGCCAAAAACATTCAGTACTTC. As protein: CASSKKRKGLAKNIQYF.

CDR3 loop: CASSILYFNTEAFF. As DNA, the CDR3 is TGTGCCAGTAGTATCCTGTATTTTAACACTGAAGCTTTCTTT. The chain employs TRBV19 and TRBJ1-1, with D unresolved. Germline assignment: CDR1 LNHDA and CDR2 SQIVND (reference sequence). CDR3 length equals 14 residues. The V and J ends lost 3 bases and 2 bases respectively, with 10 bases between them.

J is TRBJ1-6 and V is TRBV28; TRBD1 matches 9 bases. Germline CDR1 MDHEN, CDR2 SYDVKM. The ends lost 5 bases at V and 10 bases at J; junction bases unmatched: 9. The CDR3 runs 15 residues. The CDR3 coding sequence is TGTGCCAGCAGTCCACGTCGACAGGGGGGATCACCCCTCCACTTT. Its translation is CASSPRRQGGSPLHF.

The chain uses TRBV15 and TRBJ1-1, with D uncertain. Between the trimmed V and J ends, which lost 1 base and 4 bases, there was a span of 7 bases. The germline V gene encodes CDR1 LNHNV and CDR2 YYDKDF (reference sequence). This CDR3 comprises 13 residues. The DNA for the CDR3 is TGTGCCACCAGCAGAGGGGGTGGCACTGAAGCTTTCTTT. It encodes CATSRGGGTEAFF.

The genes are TRBV5-4 and TRBJ2-3; 11 positions agree with TRBD2. V lost 2 bases to trimming and J lost 5 bases; unmatched junction nucleotides: 7. CDR3 length: 16 residues. Germline lookup yields CDR1 SGHNT and CDR2 YYREEE (reference sequence). The CDR3 DNA sequence: TGTGCCAGCAGCTTAAGGCTAGCGGGAGGAGTAGATACGCAGTATTTT. It encodes CASSLRLAGGVDTQYF.

The J gene is TRBJ2-5, the V gene TRBV5-1; the D is unclear. The CDR3 is 11 residues long. Germline CDR1 is SGHRS and CDR2 is YFSETQ. Trimming left V 4 bases short and J 1 base short, with 2 bases between. CDR3 protein: CASSLQETQYF. CDR3 DNA: TGCGCCAGCAGCCTCCAAGAGACCCAGTACTTC.

The rearrangement uses TRBV7-1 and TRBJ1-1; D possibly corresponds to TRBD1 (5 bases). TRBV7-1 is treated as an ORF (open reading frame) with a function not yet certain. The CDR3 covers 14 residues. Trimming left V 5 bases short and J 7 bases short, with 17 bases between. The CDR3 region is CASSPQRTRGEAFF. Here the CDR3 DNA reads TGTGCCAGCAGCCCTCAACGGACACGGGGTGAAGCTTTCTTT.

The chain carries TRBV7-6 and TRBJ2-7; no reliable D call. V gave up 5 bases and J gave up 2 bases, with 13 bases separating them. The CDR3 has 14 residues. The germline CDR1 and CDR2 sequences are SGHVS and FNYEAQ. In nucleotides, the CDR3 is TGTGCCAGCAGCCTCTCCCCGGGCACCTACGAGCAGTACTTC. Translated, it gives CASSLSPGTYEQYF. Full variable domain (missing parts from reference TRBV7-6 and TRBJ2-7): GAGVSQSPRYKVTKRGQDVALRCDPISGHVSLYWYRQALGQGPEFLTYFNYEAQQDKSGLPNDRFSAERPEGSISTLTIQRTEQRDSAMYRCASSLSPGTYEQYFGPGTRLTVT.

The chain combines TRBV2 with TRBJ1-6, with 8 bases that match TRBD1. With 2 bases clipped from V and 9 bases from J, the junction kept 6 bases outside the gene matches. Per the germline V gene, CDR1 is SNHLY and CDR2 is FYNNEI. The CDR3 covers 15 residues. Here the CDR3 reads CASSEIRTGGSPLHF. The CDR3 DNA is TGTGCCAGCAGTGAAATCAGAACAGGGGGTTCACCCCTCCACTTT.